Listed below are T cell receptor beta chains from one sample, sequenced in a study of technical replicates of blood from several donors. Clones were sequenced by immunoSEQ multiplex PCR, and TCRdb holds only the in-frame ones, with some missing. The sample records approximately 73,000 clones, about 93% being singletons. Sequenced sample: T cells isolated from PBMCs. Receptors were obtained from a human donor in good health. CDR3s include the opening cysteine and the closing phenylalanine or tryptophan. Each record gives: V gene, CDR3 protein.

>TRBV4-1
CASSQDRGFEGEGPETQYF
>TRBV30
CAWSVRRLYEQYF
>TRBV5-1
CASSLAATGGSIEKLFF
>TRBV7-9
CASSLVAAYEQYF
>TRBV10-1
CASSGGGYPSYEQYF
>TRBV4-3
CASSLRLAGRDNEQFF
>TRBV30
CAWEYPRVGELFF
>TRBV30
CASAGKYILEAFF
>TRBV5-1
CASSNQGQETQYF
>TRBV30
CAWLEPGLAGGYSYNEQFF
>TRBV19
CASSKTGNQPQHF
>TRBV14
CASSQAFRDSRYEQYF
>TRBV19
CASNNNGRLDEQYF
>TRBV30
CAWNLADEQFF
>TRBV20-1
CSASSGYEQYF
>TRBV6-1
CASSGWDLKGDTQYF
>TRBV6-1
CATPGQGNTEAFF
>TRBV19
CASSITGGNTEAFF
>TRBV13
CASSPDSPHSNEQFF
>TRBV7-9
CASSVWTGWNTEAFF
>TRBV11-2
CASSRQGGNYNEQFF
>TRBV12-5
CASGSPAVPGGSYGYTF
>TRBV11-2
CASSQGTGGSAGYTF
>TRBV10-2
CASSDPKAEETQYF
>TRBV5-6
CASSFGTGNQPQHF
>TRBV11-2
CASSLLARITDTQYF
>TRBV13
CASSLDGGRYGELFF
>TRBV5-8
CASSRTSGTFTGELFF
>TRBV9
CASSVVGQENTGELFF
>TRBV5-1
CASSLGAGGSYEQYF
>TRBV4-2
CASSQESGVNYGYTF
>TRBV7-2
CASSLGLDLYEQYF
>TRBV29-1
CSVTSAGVGNEQFF
>TRBV5-4
CASSLGGATNEKLFF
>TRBV27
CASSSLTGTGPYEQYF
>TRBV6-5
CASSYPGGLEQYF
>TRBV2
CASSEAWLAGAYEQYF
>TRBV15
CATSQLAGTYEQYF
>TRBV5-4
CASSQGQGREAFF
>TRBV4-3
CASSQGTQGPFTDTQYF
>TRBV7-6
CASSFTQGARTEAFF